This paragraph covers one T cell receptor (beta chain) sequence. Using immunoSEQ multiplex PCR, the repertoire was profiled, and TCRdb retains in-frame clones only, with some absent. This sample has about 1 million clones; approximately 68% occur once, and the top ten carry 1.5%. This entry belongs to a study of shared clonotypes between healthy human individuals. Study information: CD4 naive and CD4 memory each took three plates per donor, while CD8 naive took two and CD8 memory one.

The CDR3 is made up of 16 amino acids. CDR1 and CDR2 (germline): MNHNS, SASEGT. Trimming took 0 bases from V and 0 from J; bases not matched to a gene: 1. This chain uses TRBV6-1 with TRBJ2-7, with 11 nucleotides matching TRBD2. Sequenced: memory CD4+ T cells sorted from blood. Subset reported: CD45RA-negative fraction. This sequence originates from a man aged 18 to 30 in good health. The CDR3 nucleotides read TGTGCCAGCAGTGAAGCTGGGACTAGCGGCTCCTACGAGCAGTACTTC. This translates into CASSEAGTSGSYEQYF.